The TCR beta chain described here comes from a study of T cell repertoires in cytomegalovirus infection. Broader study findings: HLA-C-restricted CMV-specific TCR beta clonotypes prevailed in the ex vivo response.

The CDR3 runs 16 residues. The V gene end was trimmed by 2 bases and the J gene end by 4 bases; junction bases not matched to a gene: 5. Germline CDR1 and CDR2: SGHRS and YFSETQ. TCRdb analysed the reads with MiXCR anew, one entry per CDR3 protein. The profile covers under 200,000 distinct CDR3 sequences, with approximately 9.7% appearing a single time and about 4.6% taken by the ten largest. This clonotype occurred many times. Antigen unknown. V usage is TRBV5-1 and J usage is TRBJ2-3; 12 positions agree with TRBD2. This receptor was identified in a human donor in good health (CMV status not recorded). Some clones in this sample may be carry-over from other donors' samples. Sequenced input: PBMCs. The CDR3 sequence: CASSFSTSGGSDTQYF. In DNA form, the CDR3 reads TGCGCCAGCAGCTTCTCGACTAGCGGGGGTTCAGATACGCAGTATTTT. Variable domain in full (rest from reference TRBV5-1 and TRBJ2-3): KAGVTQTPRYLIKTRGQQVTLSCSPISGHRSVSWYQQTPGQGLQFLFEYFSETQRNKGNFPGRFSGRQFSNSRSEMNVSTLELGDSALYLCASSFSTSGGSDTQYFGPGTRLTVL.